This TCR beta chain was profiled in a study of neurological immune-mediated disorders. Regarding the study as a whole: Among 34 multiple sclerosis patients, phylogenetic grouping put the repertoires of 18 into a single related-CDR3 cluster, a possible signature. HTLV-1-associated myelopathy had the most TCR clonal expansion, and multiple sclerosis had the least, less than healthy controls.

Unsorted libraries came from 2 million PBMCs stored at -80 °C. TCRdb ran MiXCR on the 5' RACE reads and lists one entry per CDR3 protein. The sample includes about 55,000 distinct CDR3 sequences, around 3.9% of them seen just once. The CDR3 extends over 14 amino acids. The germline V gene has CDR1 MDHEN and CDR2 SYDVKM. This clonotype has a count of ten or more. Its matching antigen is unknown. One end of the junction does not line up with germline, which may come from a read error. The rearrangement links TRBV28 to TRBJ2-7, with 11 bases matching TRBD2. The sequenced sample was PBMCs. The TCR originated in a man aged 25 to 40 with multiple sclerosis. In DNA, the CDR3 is TGTGCCAGCAGCGTACTAGCGGGGGAGTACGGGCAGTACTTC. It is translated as CASSVLAGEYGQYF.